This T cell receptor beta chain was sequenced in a study of blood T cell repertoires in COVID-19 (dated by TCRdb to the early 2020s). Some background on the complete study: Collaborator samples came from the United States, Italy and Spain and covered acute and convalescent phases of COVID-19. Samples came from the ongoing ImmuneRACE study (first 160 participants) plus 1,254 subjects from 6 global collaborators. Where available, HLA class I and class II types were obtained from metadata supplied by the sample provider rather than from assay-based typing. Subjects who had been exposed to COVID-19, were actively infected with it, or had recovered from it provided the deeply sampled blood TCRbeta repertoires that made up the dataset. The prospective study material was composed of cDNA or gDNA derived from T cells, B-cell-depleted T cells, or PBMCs. The repertoires were made available in a free public database intended to serve as a resource for research on the immune response to SARS-CoV-2. The sample metadata nearly always contained a de-identified subject ID, COVID-19 status, age in years and sex.

V and J lose 3 bases and 4 bases, and a span of 12 bases separates them. Reading the germline V gene (reference sequence) gives CDR1 SEHNR and CDR2 FQNEAQ. From cysteine to phenylalanine, the CDR3 is 14 amino acids long. The entry retains the CDR3 DNA only, 42 bases that are in frame from base 1. The immunoSEQ Assay, a bias-controlled multiplex PCR, was used to amplify TCRbeta CDR3 regions from genomic DNA. The published analysis was carried out like this. Within the assay, amplification of reference gene primers was used to estimate how many nucleated cells each sample contained. To quantify the absolute abundance of each unique TCRbeta CDR3 rearrangement, sequence reads were collapsed and filtered. For each sample, productive Simpson clonality was calculated by taking the square root of Simpson's diversity index across productive rearrangements. TCRdb holds this immuneACCESS table with in-frame rearrangements only. Some clones are missing; in checked studies, unresolved V genes explain under half, and the rest has no known cause. V and J calls plus clone size are reproduced from that table; the DNA served to infer D and trimming. Present in this sample are approximately 280,000 clones, around nine tenths of which were seen just once. About 2.7% of the sample belongs to the ten largest clones.

Results the study describes overall, beyond this receptor: How much clinical and demographic metadata was included differed by source and by participant, and the metadata was provided uncurated.

Participants in the prospective study were aged about 18 to 100 years, lived in 20 to 30 United States geographic areas, and enrolled through a virtual design. In the prospective study, participants were assigned to cohorts based on the clinical history participants reported in a screening survey and a study questionnaire. ImmuneRACE Cohort 3 recovered participants were defined by two consecutive negative NP/OP PCR tests, healthcare professional clearance, or symptom resolution. In the prospective study, mobile phlebotomists collected whole blood, serum and a nasopharyngeal or oropharyngeal swab from each participant. Prospective study participants could optionally give additional blood draws and questionnaires over an approximately two-month period. Prospective study blood samples were shipped either frozen or at room temperature before DNA extraction. Remarks on this clone: Its antigen target is currently unknown. No per-base quality is available; no much larger clone lies one base away.

The chain links TRBV7-9 with TRBJ1-2; the D gene is perhaps TRBD1, on 6 matching bases. Specimen: PBMCs or T cells enriched from blood (not recorded which). The receptor's source is a woman aged 18-35 years who had recovered from COVID-19. The CDR3 protein: CASSFGGLGYGYTF. The DNA is as follows: TGTGCCAGCAGCTTCGGGGGGCTCGGCTATGGCTACACCTTC.